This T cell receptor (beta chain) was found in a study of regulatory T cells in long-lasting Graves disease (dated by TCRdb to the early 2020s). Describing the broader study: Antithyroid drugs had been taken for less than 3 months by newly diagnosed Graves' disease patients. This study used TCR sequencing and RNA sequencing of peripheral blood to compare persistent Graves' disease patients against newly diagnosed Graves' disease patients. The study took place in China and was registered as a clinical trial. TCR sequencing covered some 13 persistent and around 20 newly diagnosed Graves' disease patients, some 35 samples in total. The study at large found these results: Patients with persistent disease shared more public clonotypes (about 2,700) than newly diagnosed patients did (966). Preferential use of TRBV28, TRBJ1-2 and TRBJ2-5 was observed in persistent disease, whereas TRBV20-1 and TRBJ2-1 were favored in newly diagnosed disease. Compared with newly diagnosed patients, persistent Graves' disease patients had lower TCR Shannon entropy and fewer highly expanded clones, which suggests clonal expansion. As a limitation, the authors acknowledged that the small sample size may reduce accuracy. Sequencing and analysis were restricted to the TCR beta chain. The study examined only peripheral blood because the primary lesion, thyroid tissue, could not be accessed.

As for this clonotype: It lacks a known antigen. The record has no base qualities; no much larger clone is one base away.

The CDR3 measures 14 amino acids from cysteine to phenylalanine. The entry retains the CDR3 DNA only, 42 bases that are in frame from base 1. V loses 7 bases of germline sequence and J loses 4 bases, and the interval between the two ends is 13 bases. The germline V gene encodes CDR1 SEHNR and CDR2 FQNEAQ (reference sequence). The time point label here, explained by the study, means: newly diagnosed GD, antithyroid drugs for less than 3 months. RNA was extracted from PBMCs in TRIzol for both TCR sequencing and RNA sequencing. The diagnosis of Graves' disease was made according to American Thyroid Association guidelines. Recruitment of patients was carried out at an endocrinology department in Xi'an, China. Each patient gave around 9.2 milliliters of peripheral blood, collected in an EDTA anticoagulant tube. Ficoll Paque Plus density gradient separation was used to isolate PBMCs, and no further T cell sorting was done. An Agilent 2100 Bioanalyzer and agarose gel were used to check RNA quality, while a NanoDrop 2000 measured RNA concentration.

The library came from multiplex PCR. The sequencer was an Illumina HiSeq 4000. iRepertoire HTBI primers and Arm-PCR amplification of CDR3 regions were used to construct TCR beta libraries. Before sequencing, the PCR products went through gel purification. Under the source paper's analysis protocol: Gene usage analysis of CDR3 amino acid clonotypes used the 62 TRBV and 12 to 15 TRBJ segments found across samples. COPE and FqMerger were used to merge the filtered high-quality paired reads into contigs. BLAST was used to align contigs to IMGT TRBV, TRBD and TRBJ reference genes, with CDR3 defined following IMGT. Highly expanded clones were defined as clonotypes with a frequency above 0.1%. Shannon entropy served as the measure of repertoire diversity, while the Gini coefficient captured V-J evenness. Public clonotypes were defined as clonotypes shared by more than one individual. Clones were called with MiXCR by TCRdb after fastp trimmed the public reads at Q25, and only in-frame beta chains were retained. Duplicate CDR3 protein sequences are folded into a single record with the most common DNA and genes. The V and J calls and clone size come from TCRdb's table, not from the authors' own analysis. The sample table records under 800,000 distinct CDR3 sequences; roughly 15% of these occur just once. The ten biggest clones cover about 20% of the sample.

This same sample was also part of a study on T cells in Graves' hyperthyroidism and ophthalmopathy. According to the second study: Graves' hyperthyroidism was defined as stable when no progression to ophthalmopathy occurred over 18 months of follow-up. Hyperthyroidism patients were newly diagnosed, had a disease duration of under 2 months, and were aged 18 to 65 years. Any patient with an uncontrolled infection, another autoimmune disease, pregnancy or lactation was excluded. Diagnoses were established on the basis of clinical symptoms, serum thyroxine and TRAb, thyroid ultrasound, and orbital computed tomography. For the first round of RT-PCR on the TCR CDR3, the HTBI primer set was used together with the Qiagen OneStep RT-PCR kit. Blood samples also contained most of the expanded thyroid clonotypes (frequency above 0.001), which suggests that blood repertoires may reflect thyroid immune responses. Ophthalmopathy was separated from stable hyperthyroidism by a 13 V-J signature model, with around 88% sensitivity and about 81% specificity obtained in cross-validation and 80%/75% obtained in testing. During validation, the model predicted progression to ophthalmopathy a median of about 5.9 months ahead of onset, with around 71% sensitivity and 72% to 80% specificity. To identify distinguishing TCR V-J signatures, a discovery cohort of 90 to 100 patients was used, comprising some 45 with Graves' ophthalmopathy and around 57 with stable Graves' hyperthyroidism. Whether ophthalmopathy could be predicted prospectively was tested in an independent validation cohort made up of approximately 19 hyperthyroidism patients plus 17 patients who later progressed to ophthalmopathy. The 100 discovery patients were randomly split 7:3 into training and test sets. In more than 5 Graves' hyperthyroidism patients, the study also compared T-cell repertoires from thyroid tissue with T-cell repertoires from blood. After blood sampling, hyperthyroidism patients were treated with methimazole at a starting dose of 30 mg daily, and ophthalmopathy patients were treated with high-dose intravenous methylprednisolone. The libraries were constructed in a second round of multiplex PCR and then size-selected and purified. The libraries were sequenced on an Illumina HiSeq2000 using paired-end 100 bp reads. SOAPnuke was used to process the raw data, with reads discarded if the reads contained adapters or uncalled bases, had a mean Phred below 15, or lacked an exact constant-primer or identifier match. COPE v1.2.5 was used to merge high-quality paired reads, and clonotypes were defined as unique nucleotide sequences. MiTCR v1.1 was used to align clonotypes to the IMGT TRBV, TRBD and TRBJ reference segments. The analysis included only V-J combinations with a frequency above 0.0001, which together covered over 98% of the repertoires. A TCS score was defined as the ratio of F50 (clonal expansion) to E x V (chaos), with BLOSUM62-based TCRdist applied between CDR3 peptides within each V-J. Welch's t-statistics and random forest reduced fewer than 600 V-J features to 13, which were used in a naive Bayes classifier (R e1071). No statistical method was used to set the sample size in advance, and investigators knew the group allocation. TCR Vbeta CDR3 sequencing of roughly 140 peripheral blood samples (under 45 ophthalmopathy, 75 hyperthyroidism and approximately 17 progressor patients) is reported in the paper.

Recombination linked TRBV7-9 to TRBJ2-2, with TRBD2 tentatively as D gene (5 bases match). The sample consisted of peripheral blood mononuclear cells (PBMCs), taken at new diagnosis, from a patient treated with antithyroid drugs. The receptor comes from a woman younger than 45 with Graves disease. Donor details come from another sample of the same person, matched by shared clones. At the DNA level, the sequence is TGTGCCAGCAACCGAGCCGAGGGCACCGGGGAGCTGTTTTTT. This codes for CASNRAEGTGELFF.